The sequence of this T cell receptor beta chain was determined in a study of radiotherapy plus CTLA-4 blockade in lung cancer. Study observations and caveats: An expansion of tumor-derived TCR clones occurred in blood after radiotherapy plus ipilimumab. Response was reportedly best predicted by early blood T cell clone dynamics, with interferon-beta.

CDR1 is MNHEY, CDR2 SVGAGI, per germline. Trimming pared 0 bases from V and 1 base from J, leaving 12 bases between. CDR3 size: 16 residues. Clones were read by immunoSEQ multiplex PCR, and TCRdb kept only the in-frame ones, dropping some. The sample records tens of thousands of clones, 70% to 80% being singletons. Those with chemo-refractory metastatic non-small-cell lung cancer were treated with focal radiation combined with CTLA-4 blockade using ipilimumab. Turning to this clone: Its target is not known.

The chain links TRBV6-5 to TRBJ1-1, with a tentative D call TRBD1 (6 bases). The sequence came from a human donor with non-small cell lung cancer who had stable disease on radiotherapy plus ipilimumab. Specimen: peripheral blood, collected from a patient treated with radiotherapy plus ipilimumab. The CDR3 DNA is TGTGCCAGCAGTTACTCGGTTTGGGGGGCGAACACTGAAGCTTTCTTT. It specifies CASSYSVWGANTEAFF.